The 14 T cell receptor beta chains reported below all come from one sample, sequenced in a study of cytomegalovirus exposure and HLA in healthy donors. Vbeta (60) and Jbeta (13) primers were used in the PCR. Assay: immunoSEQ multiplex PCR; the TCRdb copy retains only in-frame clones and omits some. The sample includes roughly 220,000 clones, around 64% of them seen just once. Sequencing was carried out using PBMCs. Receptor source: a man aged 35-49 years in good health and CMV-seropositive.

A few counts support this clone. This sequence joins TRBV28 and TRBJ2-7; 9 bases map to TRBD1. Germline CDR1 reads MDHEN; CDR2 reads SYDVKM. This CDR3 spans 15 amino acids. Trimming took 5 bases from V and 6 from J; bases not matched to a gene: 11. The CDR3 is CASSVGTGQVSEQYF. The CDR3 bases are TGTGCCAGCAGTGTGGGGACAGGGCAAGTTTCCGAGCAGTACTTC.

The J gene is TRBJ2-3, the V gene TRBV5-1; no firm D call. The CDR3 is made up of 14 amino acids. V dropped 0 bases and J dropped 5 bases, with 10 bases sitting between them. CDR1 is SGHRS, CDR2 YFSETQ, per germline. The CDR3 reads CASSLGLAGDTQYF. In DNA form, the CDR3 reads TGCGCCAGCAGCTTGGGATTAGCCGGAGATACGCAGTATTTT.

The gene calls are TRBV7-9 and TRBJ2-7; 7 bases align to TRBD1. The CDR3 is 16 residues long. J gave up 3 bases and V 5 bases, and 13 bases lay outside the gene matches. Germline values: CDR1 SEHNR, CDR2 FQNEAQ (reference sequence). The CDR3: CASSTGPGQRIYEQYF. In DNA form, the CDR3 reads TGTGCCAGCAGCACGGGACCGGGACAGAGAATCTACGAGCAGTACTTC.

V is TRBV7-2 and J is TRBJ2-3; D not certain. V was trimmed by 1 base and J by 6 bases, leaving 8 bases between them. Looked up from germline, CDR1 is SGHTA and CDR2 is FQGNSA. The CDR3 runs 13 residues. DNA for the CDR3: TGTGCCAGCAGCTTAGACTACCTGGATACGCAGTATTTT. Translating gives CASSLDYLDTQYF.

The chain combines TRBV7-2 with TRBJ1-5; no clear D. This CDR3 is 15 amino acids long. The germline V gene has CDR1 SGHTA and CDR2 FQGNSA. V was clipped by 2 bases and J by 2 bases, with 10 bases between them. The CDR3 loop reads CASSLLSEGNQPQHF. CDR3 nucleotides: TGTGCCAGCAGCTTACTCTCGGAGGGCAATCAGCCCCAGCATTTT.

The rearrangement uses TRBV7-9 and TRBJ2-3; 15 bases fit TRBD2. Trimming removed 6 bases from V and 1 base from J; junction bases left unmatched: 5. Germline lookup yields CDR1 SEHNR and CDR2 FQNEAQ (reference sequence). The CDR3 extends over 17 amino acids. The CDR3 bases are TGTGCCAGCAGTCCGGGACTAGCGGGGGGCGGCACAGATACGCAGTATTTT. This encodes CASSPGLAGGGTDTQYF. The full variable domain, with the rest looked up from reference TRBV7-9 and TRBJ2-3, is DTGVSQNPRHKITKRGQNVTFRCDPISEHNRLYWYRQTLGQGPEFLTYFQNEAQLEKSRLLSDRFSAERPKGSFSTLEIQRTEQGDSAMYLCASSPGLAGGGTDTQYFGPGTRLTVL.

A note on this clone: Other DNA variants within this sample encode the same CDR3. This chain links TRBV9 with TRBJ2-3, with no clear D. Between the trimmed V and J ends, which lost 0 bases and 0 bases, there was a span of 8 bases. This CDR3 comprises 15 residues. The germline V gene has CDR1 SGDLS and CDR2 YYNGEE. The CDR3 sequence is CASSVAMRSTDTQYF. For the CDR3, the DNA is TGTGCCAGCAGCGTAGCTATGCGGAGCACAGATACGCAGTATTTT.

J is TRBJ1-3 and V is TRBV2, with a tentative D call TRBD1 (5 bases). The germline gives CDR1 SNHLY, CDR2 FYNNEI. CDR3 size: 16 residues. V was shortened by 2 bases and J by 0 bases, with 11 bases between the two germline ends. The CDR3 reads CASSEIGGFSGNTIYF. The CDR3 DNA reads as TGTGCCAGCAGTGAAATCGGGGGATTCTCTGGAAACACCATATATTTT.

This rearrangement joins TRBV27 to TRBJ1-2; TRBD1 might be the D (5 bases). V lost 5 bases and J 2 bases, leaving 18 bases between the germline ends. Germline-derived CDR1 and CDR2 are MNHEY and SMNVEV (reference sequence). The CDR3 sequence is 16 residues long. CDR3 residues: CASSPHGRDGNYGYTF. CDR3 nucleotides: TGTGCCAGCAGTCCACACGGGCGGGACGGGAACTATGGCTACACCTTC.

V is TRBV1 and J is TRBJ1-2; TRBD1, as called in the table, went unchecked against the DNA. TRBV1 is a pseudogene. The CDR3 contains 15 residues. CDR3 coding DNA: TGCACCAGCAGCTCCTGGGACAGGGGGCGGGATGGCTGCACCTTC. This translates into CTSSSWDRGRDGCTF.

V gene TRBV7-9 combines with J gene TRBJ2-7; 7 bases line up with TRBD1. Unmatched junction bases numbered 7, after V lost 3 bases and J lost 5 bases. The CDR3 covers 14 residues. In germline, CDR1 is SEHNR, CDR2 FQNEAQ (reference sequence). The DNA of the CDR3 is TGTGCCAGCAGCTTGGACGACAGGGTCAACGAGCAGTACTTC. Translated: CASSLDDRVNEQYF.

J is TRBJ2-7 and V is TRBV6-6; 10 bases align to TRBD1. The CDR3 consists of 12 residues. V shed 10 bases, J shed 9 bases, and the junction held 9 bases outside the gene matches. Germline V lookup: CDR1 MNHNY, CDR2 SVGAGI (reference sequence). The CDR3 sequence is CATRGDRGLQYF. As DNA, the CDR3 is TGTGCCACCAGGGGGGACAGGGGTCTGCAGTACTTC.

The chain links TRBV11-2 to TRBJ1-1, with D perhaps matching TRBD1 (5 bases). The germline CDR1 and CDR2 sequences are SGHAT and FQNNGV. V lost 4 bases and J lost 4, with 13 bases in between. CDR3 length: 14 amino acids. This chain's CDR3 is CASSWGTGVTEAFF. The DNA for the CDR3 is TGTGCCAGCAGCTGGGGGACGGGGGTCACTGAAGCTTTCTTT. Combining the CDR3 with reference TRBV11-2 and TRBJ1-1 gives the whole variable domain EAGVAQSPRYKIIEKRQSVAFWCNPISGHATLYWYQQILGQGPKLLIQFQNNGVVDDSQLPKDRFSAERLKGVDSTLKIQPAKLEDSAVYLCASSWGTGVTEAFFGQGTRLTVV.

The sample holds a few counts of this clone. In DNA, the CDR3 is TGTGCCAGCAGTTACAGGGCAGGGGAATACGAGCAGTACTTC. As protein: CASSYRAGEYEQYF. V usage is TRBV6-6 and J usage is TRBJ2-7; possibly TRBD1 for D (6 bases). CDR3 length equals 14 residues. Germline V CDR1 and CDR2: MNHNY, SVGAGI (reference sequence). Trimming took off 2 bases at V and 4 bases at J, with 12 bases between the two ends.